These T cell receptor beta chains were read from a single sample in a study of T cell responses to AZD1222 COVID-19 vaccine. TCRdb's table, derived via immunoSEQ multiplex PCR, lists solely in-frame clones and lacks some. This sample yields about 140,000 clones, of which 88% are seen a single time; more than 3% belongs to the top ten. The sequencing used peripheral blood, collected 28 days after the second AZD1222 dose. The receptors here all came from an adult who received the AZD1222 COVID-19 vaccine. CDR3s include the opening cysteine and the closing phenylalanine or tryptophan. Fields, in order: clone size, V gene, D gene, J gene, CDR3 DNA, CDR3 protein. The D gene is left open where the match is weak. Size is omitted from some rows. Given values are once, few, many or a class for expanded clones.

once	TRBV28	TRBD2	TRBJ2-7	TGTGCCAGCTCTTGGCGGGGGGGCTACGAGCAGTACTTC	CASSWRGGYEQYF
-	TRBV3-1/TRBV3-2	-	TRBJ2-7	TGTGCCAGCAGCCAAGAAGGTAAGCTCGGGGCGATCTACGAGCAGTACTTC	CASSQEGKLGAIYEQYF
-	TRBV7-3	-	TRBJ2-1	TGTGCCAGCAGCTTAAACGGGGGAGATGAGCAGTTCTTC	CASSLNGGDEQFF
-	TRBV5-8	-	TRBJ2-3	TGTGCCAGGCCTCCAGGGGTTACTAGCACAGATACGCAGTATTTT	CARPPGVTSTDTQYF
-	TRBV10-3	-	TRBJ1-3	TGTGCCATCAGATTCGGCCCAGATAAGGGCACCATATATTTT	CAIRFGPDKGTIYF
-	TRBV10-1	TRBD2	TRBJ2-3	TGCGCCAGCAGTGAGACTAGCGGATACACAGATACGCAGTATTTT	CASSETSGYTDTQYF
-	TRBV12-3/TRBV12-4	-	TRBJ1-1	TGTGCCAGTAGAAGACAGCGCAACACTGAAGCTTTCTTT	CASRRQRNTEAFF
-	TRBV28	-	TRBJ2-2	TGTGCCAGCAGTTCCCCTTGGGCCAAGAACACCGGGGAGCTGTTTTTT	CASSSPWAKNTGELFF
-	TRBV6-5	TRBD2	TRBJ2-1	TGTGCCAGCAGTTACGGGGGGGGGACCTACAATGAGCAGTTCTTC	CASSYGGGTYNEQFF
once	TRBV6-5	-	TRBJ2-2	TGTGCCAGCCAGCTTGAAACCGGGGAGCTGTTTTTT	CASQLETGELFF
-	TRBV6-5	-	TRBJ2-7	TGTGCCAGCAGTCGGGTTGGCGAGCAGTACTTC	CASSRVGEQYF
-	TRBV28	-	TRBJ2-1	TGTGCCAGCAGTCCCCAGGGATACAATGAGCAGTTCTTC	CASSPQGYNEQFF
-	TRBV5-1	-	TRBJ1-5	TGCGCCAGCAGCTTGAGTGACAGTGGGGATCAGCCCCAGCATTTT	CASSLSDSGDQPQHF
-	TRBV27	TRBD1	TRBJ1-4	TGTGCCAGCAGTTTCCCCACAGGGGGCGCTTATGAAAAACTGTTTTTT	CASSFPTGGAYEKLFF
-	TRBV6-5	TRBD1	TRBJ2-7	TGTGCCAGCAGTTATGAGTCGGGACAGTACTACGAGCAGTACTTC	CASSYESGQYYEQYF
few	TRBV24-1	TRBD2	TRBJ2-7	TGTGCCACCAGTGATTTGCTCCCTAGCGGGAGGGCCGTCGCCTACGAGCAGTACTTC	CATSDLLPSGRAVAYEQYF
-	TRBV19	TRBD2	TRBJ2-2	TGTGCCTCGCGGGGAGGGGTTAACACCGGGGAGCTGTTTTTT	CASRGGVNTGELFF
-	TRBV5-4	TRBD2	TRBJ2-2	TGTGCCAGCAGCCTCGTGGGACTAGCGCCCACCGGGGAGCTGTTTTTT	CASSLVGLAPTGELFF
-	TRBV28	TRBD1	TRBJ2-5	TGTGCCAGCAGCTCCGGACAGGGCCAAGAGACCCAGTACTTC	CASSSGQGQETQYF
-	TRBV9	TRBD1	TRBJ2-5	TGTGCCAGCAGCGCCAGGGGGTACCCAAGCGAGACCCAGTACTTC	CASSARGYPSETQYF
-	TRBV11-2	-	TRBJ1-2	TGTGCCAGCAGCAGCGGGTATCGCGGCTACACCTTC	CASSSGYRGYTF
-	TRBV18	-	TRBJ2-7	TGTGCCAGCTCTGAAACGAGGGGTACATATGGGGACGAGCAGTACTTC	CASSETRGTYGDEQYF
-	TRBV7-2	TRBD1	TRBJ1-2	TGTGCCAGCAGCTTCGGACAGGCGGGGTTGGACTATGGCTACACCTTC	CASSFGQAGLDYGYTF